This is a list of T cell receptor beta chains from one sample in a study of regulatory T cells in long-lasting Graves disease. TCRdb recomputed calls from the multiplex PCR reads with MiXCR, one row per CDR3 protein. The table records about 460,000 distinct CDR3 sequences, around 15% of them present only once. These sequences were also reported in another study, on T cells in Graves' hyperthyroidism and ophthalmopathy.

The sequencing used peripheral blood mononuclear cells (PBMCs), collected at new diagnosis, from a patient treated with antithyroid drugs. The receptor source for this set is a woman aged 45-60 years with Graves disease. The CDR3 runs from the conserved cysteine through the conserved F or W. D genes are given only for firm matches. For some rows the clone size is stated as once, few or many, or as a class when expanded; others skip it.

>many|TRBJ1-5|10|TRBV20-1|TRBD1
TGCAGTGCCCGGGACAGCCGACAGCATTTT
CSARDSRQHF
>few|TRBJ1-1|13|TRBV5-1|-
TGCGCCAGCAGCTTTAAGATAGGCACTGAAGCTTTCTTT
CASSFKIGTEAFF
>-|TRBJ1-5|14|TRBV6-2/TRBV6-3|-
TGTGCCAGCAGTTATGAAAACGGCAATCAGCCCCAGCATTTT
CASSYENGNQPQHF
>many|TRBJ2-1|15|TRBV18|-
TGTGCCAGCTCACCACGGGGCGAGGTTTACAATGAGCAGTTCTTC
CASSPRGEVYNEQFF
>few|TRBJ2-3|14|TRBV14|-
TGTGCCAGCAGCCAAATCCAAAGCACAGATACGCAGTATTTT
CASSQIQSTDTQYF
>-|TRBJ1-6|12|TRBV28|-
TGTGCCAGCAGCGACCCCTGGTCACCCCTCCACTTT
CASSDPWSPLHF
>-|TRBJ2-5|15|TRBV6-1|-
TGTGCCAGTAGTGACGGTCAGGAGGTTGGAGAGACCCAGTACTTC
CASSDGQEVGETQYF
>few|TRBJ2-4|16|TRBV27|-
TGTGCCAGCAGTTTACCGGAGCCTCTAGCCAAAAACATTCAGTACTTC
CASSLPEPLAKNIQYF
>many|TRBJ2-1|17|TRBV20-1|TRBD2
TGCAGTGCTAGAGATTTCCAGCGGGAGTTCTTAATGAATGAGCAGTTCTTC
CSARDFQREFLMNEQFF
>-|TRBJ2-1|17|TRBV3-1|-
TGTGCCAGCAGCCATGAGGAAAGTGCGGCCTCCTACAATGAGCAGTTCTTC
CASSHEESAASYNEQFF
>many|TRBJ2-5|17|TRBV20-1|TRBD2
TGCAGTGCCCACGGACTAGCGGGAGGGAAAGTTCAAGAGACCCAGTACTTC
CSAHGLAGGKVQETQYF
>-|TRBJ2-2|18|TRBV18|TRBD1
TGTGCCAGCTCACCTCTTACGCCGCGACAGGGGAACACCGGGGAGCTGTTTTTT
CASSPLTPRQGNTGELFF
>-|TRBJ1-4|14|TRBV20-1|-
TGCAGTGCTAGAGAGGGGGCGGCTAATGAAAAACTGTTTTTT
CSAREGAANEKLFF
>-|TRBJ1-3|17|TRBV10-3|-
TGTGCCATCAGTGATTCCAGTGGGGGTTACTCTGGAAACACCATATATTTT
CAISDSSGGYSGNTIYF
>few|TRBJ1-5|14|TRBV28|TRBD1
TGTGCCAGCCTCACAGGGGTTGGCAATCAGCCCCAGCATTTT
CASLTGVGNQPQHF
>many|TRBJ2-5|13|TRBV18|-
TGTGCCAGCTCCCGTGGACAGCAAGAGACCCAGTACTTC
CASSRGQQETQYF
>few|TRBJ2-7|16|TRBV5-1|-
TGCGCCAGCAGCTCCTGGAGCCTGGCGGCGGGCTACGAGCAGTACTTC
CASSSWSLAAGYEQYF
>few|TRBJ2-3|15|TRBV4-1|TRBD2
TGCGCCAGCAGTGAGCGGGAGGGCCTGTTGGATACGCAGTATTTT
CASSEREGLLDTQYF
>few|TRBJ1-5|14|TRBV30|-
TGTGCCTGGAGTTCAGGGTCCGGCAATCAGCCCCAGCATTTT
CAWSSGSGNQPQHF
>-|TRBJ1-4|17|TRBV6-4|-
TGTGCCAGCAGTGAGGAGTTGGACAGAGCATTAAATGAAAAACTGTTTTTT
CASSEELDRALNEKLFF
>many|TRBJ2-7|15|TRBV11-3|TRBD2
TGTGCCAGCAGCGTAACTAGCGGGAGTTTCTACGAGCAGTACTTC
CASSVTSGSFYEQYF
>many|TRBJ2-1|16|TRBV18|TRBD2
TGTGCCAGCTCACCATTTTTCCTAGCGGGAGGGGATGAGCAGTTCTTC
CASSPFFLAGGDEQFF
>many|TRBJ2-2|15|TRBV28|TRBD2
TGTGCCAGCAGTCCGTCCGCGGGAGCGGCCGGGGAGCTGTTTTTT
CASSPSAGAAGELFF
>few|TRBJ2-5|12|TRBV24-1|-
TGTGCCACCAGTGACGCAGGGGAGACCCAGTACTTC
CATSDAGETQYF
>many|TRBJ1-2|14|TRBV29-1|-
TGCAGCGTCGCCGGTGAGGGGGGAGACTATGGCTACACCTTC
CSVAGEGGDYGYTF
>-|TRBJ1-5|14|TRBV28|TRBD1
TGTGCCAGCAGTCCAGCGGGGACAGATTCAGCCCAGCATTTT
CASSPAGTDSAQHF
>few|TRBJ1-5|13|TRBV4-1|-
TGCGCCAGCAGCCAAGATATAGTACAGCCCCAGCATTTT
CASSQDIVQPQHF
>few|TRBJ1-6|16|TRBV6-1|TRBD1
TGTGCCAGCAGTCCGGACAGGGACCCCTCTTATTCACCCCTCCACTTT
CASSPDRDPSYSPLHF
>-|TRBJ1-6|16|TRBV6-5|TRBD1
TGTGCCAGCAGTTACTCCCGACAGGGAGGCAATTCACCCCTCCACTTT
CASSYSRQGGNSPLHF
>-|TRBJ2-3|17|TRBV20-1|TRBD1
TGCAGTGCTGGCGGGACAGGGGCTGTTTGGGTCAAAGATACGCAGTATTTT
CSAGGTGAVWVKDTQYF
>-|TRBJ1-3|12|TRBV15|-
TGTCTGGTGTGTCAGCGAATTAACACCATATATTTT
CLVCQRINTIYF
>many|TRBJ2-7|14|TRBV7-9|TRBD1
TGTGCCAGCAGCAGTAGACAGGGGGTCTACGAGCAGTACTTC
CASSSRQGVYEQYF
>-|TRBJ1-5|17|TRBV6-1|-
TGTGCCAGCAGAAAATCTTGGGGAGGTACTCGCAATCAGCCCCAGCATTTT
CASRKSWGGTRNQPQHF
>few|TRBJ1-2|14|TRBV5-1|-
TGCGCCAGCAGCTACCACCGGGACCCCTATGGCTACACCTTC
CASSYHRDPYGYTF
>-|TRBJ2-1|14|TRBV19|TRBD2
TGTGCCAGTACCCCGACTAGCGGGAGGGATGAGCAGTTCTTC
CASTPTSGRDEQFF
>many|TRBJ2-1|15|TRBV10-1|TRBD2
TGCGCCAGCAGTGGTGGGACTAGCGGGATCAATGAGCAGTTCTTC
CASSGGTSGINEQFF
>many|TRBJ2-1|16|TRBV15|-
TGTGCCACCAGCAGAGGCGGGATTGCCTCCTACAATGAGCAGTTCTTC
CATSRGGIASYNEQFF
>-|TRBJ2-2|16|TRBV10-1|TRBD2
TGCGTCAGCAGTGATTCGGCGGGAGGGGTCACCGGGGAGCTGTTTTTT
CVSSDSAGGVTGELFF
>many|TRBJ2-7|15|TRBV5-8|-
TGTGCCAGCAGCTTGGCTGGCATTAGCTCCTACGAGCAGTACTTC
CASSLAGISSYEQYF
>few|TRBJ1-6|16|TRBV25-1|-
TGTGCCACCTCAGAAGTCCGGGGGCGAAATAATTCACCCCTCCACTTT
CATSEVRGRNNSPLHF
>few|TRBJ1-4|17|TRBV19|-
TGTGCCAGTAGTATACCCGGGGAACCCGCAACTAATGAAAAACTGTTTTTT
CASSIPGEPATNEKLFF
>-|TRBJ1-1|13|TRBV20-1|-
TGCAGTGCTCCCGGGGGGACGGGAATTGAAGCTTTCTTT
CSAPGGTGIEAFF
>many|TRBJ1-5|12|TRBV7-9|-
TGTGCCAGCAGCTTCACCAATCAGCCCCAGCATTTT
CASSFTNQPQHF
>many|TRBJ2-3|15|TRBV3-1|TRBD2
TGTGCCAGCAGCTCACTAGCGGGAAGCTCAGATACGCAGTATTTT
CASSSLAGSSDTQYF
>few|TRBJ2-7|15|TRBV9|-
TGTGCCAGCAGCGTAGAGACAGGTTATTCCTACGAGCAGTACTTC
CASSVETGYSYEQYF
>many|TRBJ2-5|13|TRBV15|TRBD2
TGTGCCACCAGCATAGCGGGAGGAGAGACCCAGTACTTC
CATSIAGGETQYF